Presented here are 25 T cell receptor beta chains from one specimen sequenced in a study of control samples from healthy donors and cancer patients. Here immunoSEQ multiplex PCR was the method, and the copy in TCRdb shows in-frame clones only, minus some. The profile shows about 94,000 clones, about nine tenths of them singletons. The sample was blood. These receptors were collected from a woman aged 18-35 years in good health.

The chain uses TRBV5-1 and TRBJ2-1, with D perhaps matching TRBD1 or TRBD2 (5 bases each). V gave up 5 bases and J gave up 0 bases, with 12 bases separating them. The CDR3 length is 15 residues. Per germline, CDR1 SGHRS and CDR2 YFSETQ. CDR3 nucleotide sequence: TGCGCCAGCAGAGTGGGGGTGAGCTCCTACAATGAGCAGTTCTTC. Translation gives CASRVGVSSYNEQFF.

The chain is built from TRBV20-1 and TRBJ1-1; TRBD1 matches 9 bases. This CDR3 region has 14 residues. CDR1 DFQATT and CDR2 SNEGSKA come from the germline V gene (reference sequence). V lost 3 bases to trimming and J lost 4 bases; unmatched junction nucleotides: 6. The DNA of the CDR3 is TGCAGTGCTAGTCCCGGGACAGGGCCCACTGAAGCTTTCTTT. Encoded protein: CSASPGTGPTEAFF.

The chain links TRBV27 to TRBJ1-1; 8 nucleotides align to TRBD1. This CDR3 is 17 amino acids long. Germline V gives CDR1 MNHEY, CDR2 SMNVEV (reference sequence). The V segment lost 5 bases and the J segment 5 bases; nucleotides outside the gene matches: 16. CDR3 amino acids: CASSPYVTSQGGTEAFF. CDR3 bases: TGTGCCAGCAGTCCCTATGTAACCTCACAGGGGGGGACTGAAGCTTTCTTT.

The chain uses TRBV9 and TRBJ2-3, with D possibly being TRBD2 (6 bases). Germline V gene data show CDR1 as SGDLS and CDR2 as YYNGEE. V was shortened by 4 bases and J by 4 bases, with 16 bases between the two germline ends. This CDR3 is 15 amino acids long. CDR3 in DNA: TGTGCCAGCAGCCCCGGGGAGGCCGGGGCAGATACGCAGTATTTT. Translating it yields CASSPGEAGADTQYF.

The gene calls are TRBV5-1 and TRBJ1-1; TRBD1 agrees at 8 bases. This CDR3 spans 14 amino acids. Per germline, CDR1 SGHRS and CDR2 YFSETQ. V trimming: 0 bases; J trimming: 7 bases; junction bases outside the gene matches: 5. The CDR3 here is CASSLAGGVFEAFF. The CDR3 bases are TGCGCCAGCAGCTTGGCAGGGGGCGTTTTTGAAGCTTTCTTT.

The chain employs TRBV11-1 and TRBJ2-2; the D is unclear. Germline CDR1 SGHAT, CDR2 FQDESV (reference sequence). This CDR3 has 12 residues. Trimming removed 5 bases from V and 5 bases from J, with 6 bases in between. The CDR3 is CASSMGTGELFF. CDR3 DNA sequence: TGTGCCAGCAGCATGGGGACCGGGGAGCTGTTTTTT. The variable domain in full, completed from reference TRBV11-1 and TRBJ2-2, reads EAEVAQSPRYKITEKSQAVAFWCDPISGHATLYWYRQILGQGPELLVQFQDESVVDDSQLPKDRFSAERLKGVDSTLKIQPAELGDSAMYLCASSMGTGELFFGEGSRLTVL.

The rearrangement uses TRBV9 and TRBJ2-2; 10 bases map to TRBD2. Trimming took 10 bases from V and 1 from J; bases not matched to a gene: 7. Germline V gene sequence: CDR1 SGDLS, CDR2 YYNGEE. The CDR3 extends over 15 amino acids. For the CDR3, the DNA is TGTGCCGGAATAGCGGGGGGCAAGAACACCGGGGAGCTGTTTTTT. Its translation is CAGIAGGKNTGELFF.

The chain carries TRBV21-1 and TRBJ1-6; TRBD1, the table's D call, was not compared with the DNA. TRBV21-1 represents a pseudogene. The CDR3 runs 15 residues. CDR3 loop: CASSKAWQISSPLHF. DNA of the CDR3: TGTGCCAGCAGCAAAGCGTGGCAGATCAGTTCACCCCTCCACTTT.

The CDR3 here is CASSAGQGKNTEAFF. CDR3 nucleotide sequence: TGTGCCAGCAGCGCTGGACAGGGGAAGAACACTGAAGCTTTCTTT. The rearrangement links TRBV3-1 (or the pseudogene TRBV3-2) to TRBJ1-1, with 9 bases that match TRBD1. Germline CDR1 is LGHDT and CDR2 is YNNKEL (reference sequence). The V gene end was trimmed by 5 bases and the J gene end by 1 base; junction bases not matched to a gene: 5. The CDR3 is made up of 15 amino acids.

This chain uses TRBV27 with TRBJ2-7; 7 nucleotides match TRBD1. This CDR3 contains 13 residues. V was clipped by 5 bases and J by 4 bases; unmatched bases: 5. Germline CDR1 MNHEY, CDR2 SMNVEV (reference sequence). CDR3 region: CASSTGTEYEQYF. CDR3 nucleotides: TGTGCCAGCAGTACGGGGACAGAGTACGAGCAGTACTTC.

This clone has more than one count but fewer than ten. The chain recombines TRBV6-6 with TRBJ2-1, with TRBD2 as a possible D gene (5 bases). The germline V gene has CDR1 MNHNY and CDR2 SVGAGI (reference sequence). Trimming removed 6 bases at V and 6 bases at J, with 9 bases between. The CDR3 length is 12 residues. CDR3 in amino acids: CASRPEGNEQFF. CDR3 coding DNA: TGTGCCAGCAGGCCTGAGGGCAATGAGCAGTTCTTC.

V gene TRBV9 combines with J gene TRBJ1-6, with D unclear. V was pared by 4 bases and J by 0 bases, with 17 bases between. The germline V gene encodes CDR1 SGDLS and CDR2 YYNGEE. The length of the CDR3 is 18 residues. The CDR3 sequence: CASSPSAAPGSYNSPLHF. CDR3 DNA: TGTGCCAGCAGCCCCTCTGCCGCCCCCGGCTCCTATAATTCACCCCTCCACTTT.

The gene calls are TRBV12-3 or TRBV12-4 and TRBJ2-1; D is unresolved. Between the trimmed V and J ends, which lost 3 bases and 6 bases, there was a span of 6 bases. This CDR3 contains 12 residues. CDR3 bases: TGTGCCAGCAGTTTGGCGTCCAATGAGCAGTTCTTC. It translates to CASSLASNEQFF.

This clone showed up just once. The CDR3 DNA reads TGTGCCAGCAGTCCGATCGGGACTCACTATGGCTACACCTTC. As protein: CASSPIGTHYGYTF. The rearrangement joins TRBV27 to TRBJ1-2, with D perhaps matching TRBD1 (5 bases). From germline, CDR1 is MNHEY and CDR2 SMNVEV (reference sequence). This CDR3 region has 14 residues. Between the trimmed V and J ends, which lost 5 bases and 3 bases, there was a span of 13 bases.

CDR3 DNA sequence: TGCAGCGTTATGTCCGGGACAGGGGGGGCAGATACGCAGTATTTT. Protein product: CSVMSGTGGADTQYF. The chain combines TRBV29-1 with TRBJ2-3; 11 bases map to TRBD1. V shed 5 bases, J shed 4 bases, and the junction held 8 bases outside the gene matches. In germline, CDR1 is SQVTM, CDR2 ANQGSEA. CDR3 size: 15 residues.

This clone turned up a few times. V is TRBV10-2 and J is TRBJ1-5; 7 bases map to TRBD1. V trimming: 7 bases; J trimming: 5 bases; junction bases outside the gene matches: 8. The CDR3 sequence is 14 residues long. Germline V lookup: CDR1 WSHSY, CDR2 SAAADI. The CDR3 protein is CASNNRGEHQPQHF. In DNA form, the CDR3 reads TGCGCCAGCAACAACAGGGGAGAACATCAGCCCCAGCATTTT.

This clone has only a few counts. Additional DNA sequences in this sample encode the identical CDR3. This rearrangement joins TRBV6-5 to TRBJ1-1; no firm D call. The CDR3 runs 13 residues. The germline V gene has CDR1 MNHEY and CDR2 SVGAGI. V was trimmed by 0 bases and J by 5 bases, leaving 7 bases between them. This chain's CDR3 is CASSYSPRTEAFF. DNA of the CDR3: TGTGCCAGCAGTTACTCCCCGAGAACTGAAGCTTTCTTT.

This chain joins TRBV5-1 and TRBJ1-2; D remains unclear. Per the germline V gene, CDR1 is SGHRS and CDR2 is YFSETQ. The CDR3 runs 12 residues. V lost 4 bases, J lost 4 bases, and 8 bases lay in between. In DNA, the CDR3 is TGCGCCAGCAGCACCGACCTCTATGGCTACACCTTC. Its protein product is CASSTDLYGYTF.

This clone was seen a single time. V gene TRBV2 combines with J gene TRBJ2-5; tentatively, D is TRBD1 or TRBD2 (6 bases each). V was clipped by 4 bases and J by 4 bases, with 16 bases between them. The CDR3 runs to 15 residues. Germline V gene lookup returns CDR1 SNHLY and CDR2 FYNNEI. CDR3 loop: CASSGIGGQGETQYF. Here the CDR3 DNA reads TGTGCCAGCAGTGGAATAGGGGGGCAGGGAGAGACCCAGTACTTC.

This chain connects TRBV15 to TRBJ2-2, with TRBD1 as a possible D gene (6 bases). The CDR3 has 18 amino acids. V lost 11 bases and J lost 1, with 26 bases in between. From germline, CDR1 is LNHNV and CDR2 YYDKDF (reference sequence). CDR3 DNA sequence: TGTGCCTCCGACGATAAAACAGGGAATAGACGGAACACCGGGGAGCTGTTTTTT. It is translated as CASDDKTGNRRNTGELFF. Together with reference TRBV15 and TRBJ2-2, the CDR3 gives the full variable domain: DAMVIQNPRYQVTQFGKPVTLSCSQTLNHNVMYWYQQKSSQAPKLLFHYYDKDFNNEADTPDNFQSRRPNTSFCFLDIRSPGLGDTAMYLCASDDKTGNRRNTGELFFGEGSRLTVL.

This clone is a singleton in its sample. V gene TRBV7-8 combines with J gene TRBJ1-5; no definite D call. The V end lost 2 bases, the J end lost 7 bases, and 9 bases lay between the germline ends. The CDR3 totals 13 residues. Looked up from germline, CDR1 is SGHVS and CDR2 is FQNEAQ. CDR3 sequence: CASSLMWVQPQHF. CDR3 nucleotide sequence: TGTGCCAGCAGCTTAATGTGGGTACAGCCCCAGCATTTT.

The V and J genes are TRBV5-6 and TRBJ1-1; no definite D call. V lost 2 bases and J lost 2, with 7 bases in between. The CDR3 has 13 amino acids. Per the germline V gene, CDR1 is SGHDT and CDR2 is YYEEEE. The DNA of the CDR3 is TGTGCCAGCAGCTTCGGTAGTAACACTGAAGCTTTCTTT. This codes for CASSFGSNTEAFF.

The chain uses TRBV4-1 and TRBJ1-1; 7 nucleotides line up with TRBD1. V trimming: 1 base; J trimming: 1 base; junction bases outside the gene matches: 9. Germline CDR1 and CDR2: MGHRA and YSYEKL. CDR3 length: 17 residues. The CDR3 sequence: CASSQGRRDRANTEAFF. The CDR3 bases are TGCGCCAGCAGCCAAGGTAGGAGAGACAGGGCGAACACTGAAGCTTTCTTT.

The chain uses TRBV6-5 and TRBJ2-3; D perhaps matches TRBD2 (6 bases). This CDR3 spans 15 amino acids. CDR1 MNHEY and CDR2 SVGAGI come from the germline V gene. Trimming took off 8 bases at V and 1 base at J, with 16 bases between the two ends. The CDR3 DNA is TGTGCCAGCTGGGCATACCCGGGAGGCACAGATACGCAGTATTTT. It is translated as CASWAYPGGTDTQYF.

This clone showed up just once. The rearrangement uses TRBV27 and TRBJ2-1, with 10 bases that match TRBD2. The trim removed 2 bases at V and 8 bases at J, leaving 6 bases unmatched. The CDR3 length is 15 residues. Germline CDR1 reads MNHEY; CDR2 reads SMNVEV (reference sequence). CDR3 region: CASSLSGGAYDEQFF. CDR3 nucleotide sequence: TGTGCCAGCAGTTTAAGCGGGGGGGCTTATGATGAGCAGTTCTTC.